These T cell receptor beta chains were read from a single sample in a study of shared clonotypes between healthy human individuals. This table comes from immunoSEQ multiplex PCR, and its TCRdb copy is limited to in-frame clones, with some not included. The sample lists approximately 840,000 clones; 90% to 97% were seen once. The sequencing sample was made of naive CD8+ T cells sorted from blood. These receptors were taken from a man aged 25 to 40 in good health. CDR3s include the opening cysteine and the closing phenylalanine or tryptophan. D genes are given only for firm matches. Some rows have no size entry. The others give once, few or many, or a class for an expanded clone.

V gene	J gene	D gene	clone size	CDR3 DNA	CDR3 protein
TRBV7-9	TRBJ2-5	TRBD2	.	TGTGCCAGCAGCCCAGCTAGCGGGAGGCCCACACTCCAAGAGACCCAGTACTTC	CASSPASGRPTLQETQYF
TRBV10-1	TRBJ2-3	.	.	TGCGCCAGCAGTGATCGTGCCAACACAGATACGCAGTATTTT	CASSDRANTDTQYF
TRBV29-1	TRBJ2-7	TRBD1	.	TGCAGCGTTCCCAACGTGAGGGGGCTTCGGTACGAGCAGTACTTC	CSVPNVRGLRYEQYF
TRBV4-3	TRBJ2-1	TRBD2	once	TGCGCCAGCAGCCCGGGGGGAGTAGCGGGTTACAATGAGCAGTTCTTC	CASSPGGVAGYNEQFF
TRBV10-2	TRBJ2-2	.	.	TGCGCCAGCAGGCTCGACCAGAACACCGGGGAGCTGTTTTTT	CASRLDQNTGELFF
TRBV7-2	TRBJ2-3	.	.	TGTGCCAGCAGCTTAGATCGTTCAGCGGAAGACACAGATACGCAGTATTTT	CASSLDRSAEDTDTQYF
TRBV30	TRBJ2-7	.	.	TGTGCCTGGAGTGATGGGGCCGCCTACGAGCAGTACTTC	CAWSDGAAYEQYF
TRBV7-9	TRBJ1-2	.	.	TGTGCCAGCAGCTTAAGACAGCCCCGGGGCTACACCTTC	CASSLRQPRGYTF
TRBV9	TRBJ2-3	.	.	TGTGCCAGCAGCGTAGAAACAGATACGCAGTATTTT	CASSVETDTQYF
TRBV7-9	TRBJ2-7	.	.	TGTGCCAGCAGCTTAGTGCAGAGAAGCTACGAGCAGTACTTC	CASSLVQRSYEQYF
TRBV7-2	TRBJ2-5	TRBD1	.	TGTGCCAGCAGCTCGGACGGGACAGCCGCATTCGAGGCCCAGTACTTC	CASSSDGTAAFEAQYF
TRBV5-5	TRBJ1-1	.	once	TGTGCCAGCAGCTTAGTGGCTCTGGACACTGAAGCTTTCTTT	CASSLVALDTEAFF
TRBV6-5	TRBJ1-3	.	.	TGTGCCAGCAGAGCCCTTACCTCTGGAAACACCATATATTTT	CASRALTSGNTIYF
TRBV7-9	TRBJ1-5	TRBD1	once	TGTGCCAGCAGCGGGGGGGACAGGACTTATGGGCCCCAGCATTTT	CASSGGDRTYGPQHF
TRBV2	TRBJ2-7	TRBD2	.	TGTGCCAGCAGTGCTAGCGGGAGACACGAGCAGTACTTC	CASSASGRHEQYF
TRBV4-3	TRBJ2-7	.	.	TGCGCCAGCAGCCAAGACAGTCGGGCCTACGAGCAGTACTTC	CASSQDSRAYEQYF
TRBV11-2	TRBJ2-5	TRBD1	.	TGTGCCAGCAGCCCGACAGGGGCAGAGACCCAGTACTTC	CASSPTGAETQYF
TRBV9	TRBJ2-3	TRBD1	.	TGTGCCAGCAGCGCCCGGACAGGGACGACAGATACGCAGTATTTT	CASSARTGTTDTQYF
TRBV5-4	TRBJ1-2	TRBD1	.	TGTGCCAGCAGCGGGGACAGGGACTATGGCTACACCTTC	CASSGDRDYGYTF
TRBV7-3	TRBJ2-3	TRBD2	.	TGTGCCAGCAGCTTAGCGGGAGGGCTTGTAGATACGCAGTATTTT	CASSLAGGLVDTQYF
TRBV30	TRBJ2-3	TRBD2	.	TGTGCCTGGAGCTCTAGCGGGTTGGGCACAGATACGCAGTATTTT	CAWSSSGLGTDTQYF
TRBV7-9	TRBJ2-7	.	.	TGTGCCAGCTTGGCGCCTTCCTACGAGCAGTACTTC	CASLAPSYEQYF
TRBV11-2	TRBJ1-2	.	once	TGTGCCAGCAGCGAAACGAACAGGGACCATGGCTACACCTTC	CASSETNRDHGYTF
TRBV27	TRBJ2-3	.	.	TGTGCCAGCAGTAATCAAGATACGCAGTATTTT	CASSNQDTQYF
TRBV9	TRBJ1-2	TRBD1	.	TGTGCCAGCAGCAGCAGACAGGGGGACTATGGCTACACCTTC	CASSSRQGDYGYTF
TRBV5-1	TRBJ2-7	.	.	TGCGCCAGCAGCCGCCAGGGAGCCAGAAACGAGCAGTACTTC	CASSRQGARNEQYF
TRBV5-1	TRBJ2-7	.	.	TGCGCCAGCAGCCAAGGACCCGAGCAGTACTTC	CASSQGPEQYF
TRBV5-1	TRBJ2-1	.	.	TGCGCCAGCAAGAACGAGGTCCTCTTTGAGCAGTTCTTC	CASKNEVLFEQFF
TRBV29-1	TRBJ1-2	.	.	TGCAGCGTTGAAGACACGAACTATGGCTACACCTTC	CSVEDTNYGYTF
TRBV27	TRBJ2-5	.	.	TGTGCCAGCAGTTTATCGATGACGAAGTGGCCCCAGTACTTC	CASSLSMTKWPQYF
TRBV9	TRBJ2-1	.	.	TGTGCCAGCAGCGCGGGACTCGACCTAGCGTCCTACAATGAGCAGTTCTTC	CASSAGLDLASYNEQFF
TRBV4-1	TRBJ1-5	.	.	TGCGCCAGCAGCCAGGGGGCGTCCAATAGCAATCAGCCCCAGCATTTT	CASSQGASNSNQPQHF
TRBV27	TRBJ2-7	TRBD1	once	TGTGCCAGCAGCCGACGGGGACAGAGCTCCTACGAGCAGTACTTC	CASSRRGQSSYEQYF
TRBV5-5	TRBJ2-1	TRBD1	once	TGTGCCAGCAGCTCTCCCCAGGGGGCCGACAATGAGCAGTTCTTC	CASSSPQGADNEQFF
TRBV7-8	TRBJ1-5	.	.	TGTGCCAGCAGCCGGACCGCGGAAAGTCAGCCCCAGCATTTT	CASSRTAESQPQHF
TRBV11-2	TRBJ2-4	.	.	TGTGCCAGCAGTAAAGAGGTAGGACGGGAGAACGGCAAAAACATTCAGTACTTC	CASSKEVGRENGKNIQYF
TRBV11-3	TRBJ2-1	.	.	TGTGCCAGCAGCCCCCGCATAGGGGCGTACAATGAGCAGTTCTTC	CASSPRIGAYNEQFF
TRBV5-1	TRBJ2-3	TRBD2	.	TGCGCCAGCAGCTTGGTAGCGGGAGCAGATACGCAGTATTTT	CASSLVAGADTQYF
TRBV7-8	TRBJ2-5	.	.	TGTGCCAGCAGCTTAGGTGTGATTTTCACACAAGAGACCCAGTACTTC	CASSLGVIFTQETQYF
TRBV5-6	TRBJ2-7	.	.	TGTGCCAGCAGCTTGGCACTAAGACCCTACGAGCAGTACTTC	CASSLALRPYEQYF
TRBV27	TRBJ2-5	TRBD1	.	TGTGCCAGCAGTCCGCTCTCTGACAGGGCCGAGGAGACCCAGTACTTC	CASSPLSDRAEETQYF
TRBV6-6	TRBJ2-7	TRBD1	.	TGTGCCAGCAGTTACGCCCGACAGGGGTCCTACGAGCAGTACTTC	CASSYARQGSYEQYF
TRBV7-9	TRBJ2-1	.	.	TGTGCCAGCAGCTATGGCCTGGGCTCCTACAATGAGCAGTTCTTC	CASSYGLGSYNEQFF
TRBV4-3	TRBJ1-1	.	.	TGCGCCAGCAGCCTGAAGCCAGACTCGAAGACTGAAGCTTTCTTT	CASSLKPDSKTEAFF
TRBV7-9	TRBJ2-4	.	.	TGTGCCAGCAGCCTACTTCCGGGAACATCCAAAAACATTCAGTACTTC	CASSLLPGTSKNIQYF
TRBV11-2	TRBJ2-1	.	.	TGTGCCAGCAGCGCAGGGGTTGAGCAGTTCTTC	CASSAGVEQFF
TRBV7-9	TRBJ2-1	TRBD2	.	TGTGCCAGCAGCTTAGGGGGACTAGCGGGTCTGCAGTTCTTC	CASSLGGLAGLQFF
TRBV7-9	TRBJ2-7	TRBD2	.	TGTGCCAGCAGCAAACAAGGCGCTAGCGGGTTCTACGAGCAGTACTTC	CASSKQGASGFYEQYF
TRBV7-9	TRBJ2-7	TRBD2	.	TGTGCCAGCAGACCCGGACTAGTATCCTACGAGCAGTACTTC	CASRPGLVSYEQYF